One sample yielded the 7 T cell receptor beta chains listed below, sequenced in a study of cytomegalovirus exposure and HLA in healthy donors (dated by TCRdb to the late 2010s). Libraries were made using the immunoSEQ multiplex PCR assay. The multiplex PCR relied on a mix of 60 forward primers for TCR Vbeta segments and 13 reverse primers for TCR Jbeta segments. In TCRdb, the immuneACCESS table is reduced to in-frame sequences with V and J assigned. These tables do not hold every clone; where another copy was compared, an unresolved V gene accounts for under half, and the others remain unexplained. The sample includes more than 150,000 clones, with roughly four fifths observed a single time. Clones ranked in the top ten supply 1.5% to 1.8% of the sample. The sequencing sample was made of PBMCs. The receptors originated from a man aged 35-49 years in good health and CMV-seronegative.

The chain is built from TRBV11-1 and TRBJ2-1; 11 bases are shared with TRBD2. Germline lookup yields CDR1 SGHAT and CDR2 FQDESV (reference sequence). The CDR3 totals 16 residues. V was clipped by 2 bases and J by 5 bases; unmatched bases: 5. CDR3 DNA sequence: TGTGCCAGCAGCTTAACCGGGACTAGCGGAAACAATGAGCAGTTCTTC. Protein sequence: CASSLTGTSGNNEQFF.

The rearrangement uses TRBV5-1 and TRBJ1-1; TRBD1 aligns across 10 bases. The CDR3 length is 17 residues. From germline, CDR1 is SGHRS and CDR2 YFSETQ. The junction had 5 bases not matched to a gene; V was cut back by 0 bases and J by 0 bases. The CDR3 DNA reads as TGCGCCAGCAGCTTGGCCGGGACAGGGGAATTGAACACTGAAGCTTTCTTT. Translating it yields CASSLAGTGELNTEAFF.

V and J are TRBV4-1 and TRBJ2-3; 12 bases are shared with TRBD2. Looked up from germline, CDR1 is MGHRA and CDR2 is YSYEKL. This CDR3 region has 16 residues. V lost 3 bases, J lost 4 bases, and 5 bases stayed unmatched. The chain's CDR3 is CASSHLRLAGADTQYF. The CDR3 DNA reads TGCGCCAGCAGCCACCTTAGACTAGCGGGAGCAGATACGCAGTATTTT.

The V call is TRBV11-2, the J call TRBJ1-1; TRBD1 might be the D (5 bases). V dropped 3 bases and J dropped 6 bases, with 14 bases sitting between them. Germline CDR1 is SGHAT and CDR2 is FQNNGV. This CDR3 has 14 residues. CDR3 region: CASSFGARAPEAFF. The DNA of the CDR3 is TGTGCCAGCAGCTTTGGGGCTCGGGCCCCTGAAGCTTTCTTT.

This clone was detected once. The rearrangement links TRBV6-1 to TRBJ2-3; TRBD1 matches 10 bases. Germline values: CDR1 MNHNS, CDR2 SASEGT. Trimming at V came to 3 bases and at J to 4 bases, leaving 7 bases not matched to a gene. This CDR3 comprises 16 residues. CDR3 residues: CASSETGGIGADTQYF. The CDR3 DNA is TGTGCCAGCAGTGAGACAGGGGGCATTGGCGCAGATACGCAGTATTTT.

The V call is TRBV7-9, the J call TRBJ2-1; D is ambiguous. There are 12 residues in the CDR3. V was shortened by 3 bases and J by 15 bases, with 15 bases between the two germline ends. Germline V CDR1 and CDR2: SEHNR, FQNEAQ (reference sequence). CDR3 in amino acids: CASSLSVTERFF. CDR3 bases: TGTGCCAGCAGCTTGTCGGTAACGGAGAGGTTCTTC.

The rearrangement uses TRBV11-1 and TRBJ2-1, with TRBD2 matching over 12 bases. V trimming: 3 bases; J trimming: 3 bases; junction bases outside the gene matches: 6. The CDR3 runs to 17 residues. Germline V gene lookup returns CDR1 SGHAT and CDR2 FQDESV (reference sequence). The CDR3 nucleotides are TGTGCCAGCAGCTTTTCTATGGGACTAGCGGGCTACAATGAGCAGTTCTTC. It encodes CASSFSMGLAGYNEQFF.